The 30 T cell receptor beta chains listed next were all sequenced from one sample in a study of CD8+CD57+ T cells in acquired aplastic anemia. Genomic DNA templated the TCR beta VDJ and CDR3 profiling. TCRdb re-analysed the reads in MiXCR, keeping a single row per CDR3 protein. Here the sample spans about 110,000 distinct CDR3 sequences, 50% to 65% being singletons. The source material was sorted CD4+, CD8+, or CD8+CD57+ T cells (not recorded which) from PBMCs. The origin of the receptors is a human donor in good health, serving as a control.

Ten or more counts support this clonotype. This sequence joins TRBV20-1 and TRBJ1-2, with TRBD1 as a possible D gene (5 bases). The germline V gene has CDR1 DFQATT and CDR2 SNEGSKA (reference sequence). Trimming pared 0 bases from V and 4 bases from J, leaving 15 bases between. The CDR3 length is 15 residues. The CDR3 coding sequence is TGCAGTGCTAGAGATCTCACAGGATTTATCTATGGCTACACCTTC. Its translation is CSARDLTGFIYGYTF.

This rearrangement joins TRBV25-1 to TRBJ1-2; TRBD1 matches at 9 bases. Per the germline V gene, CDR1 is MGHDK and CDR2 is SYGVNS. This CDR3 contains 16 residues. Trimming cost V 5 bases and J 4 bases; bases outside gene matches: 11. The CDR3 reads CASSPPGTGSGYGYTF. The CDR3 bases are TGTGCCAGCAGTCCCCCCGGGACAGGGTCTGGCTATGGCTACACCTTC.

The V and J genes are TRBV6-1 and TRBJ1-6, with D perhaps TRBD1 (5 bases). CDR1 and CDR2 from the germline V gene are MNHNS and SASEGT. The CDR3 spans 17 residues. V shed 6 bases and J shed 3 bases, with 18 bases lying between them. The CDR3 region has the DNA TGTGCCAGCAGCTCAGGGCTGTCGTCAGGCTATAATTCACCCCTCCACTTT. It specifies CASSSGLSSGYNSPLHF.

This chain joins TRBV19 and TRBJ2-1; possibly TRBD1 for D (6 bases). This CDR3 spans 12 amino acids. Germline values: CDR1 LNHDA, CDR2 SQIVND (reference sequence). The V and J ends lost 6 bases and 9 bases respectively, with 12 bases between them. The CDR3 region has the DNA TGTGCCAGTAGCCTCCTCAGGGGTGAGCAGTTCTTC. Protein product: CASSLLRGEQFF.

This clonotype appeared many times. V and J are TRBV12-3 or TRBV12-4 and TRBJ2-1, with D unresolved. The CDR3 length is 16 residues. V lost 5 bases and J 2 bases, leaving 16 bases between the germline ends. This chain's CDR3 is CASSPSVDSPYNEQFF. CDR3 nucleotide sequence: TGTGCCAGCAGTCCGTCTGTAGATTCACCCTACAATGAGCAGTTCTTC.

Note on this clonotype: This sequence may be a read error, since a much larger clone differs from it by one base. The CDR3 reads CASSLWQGRTGNTEAFF. Here the CDR3 DNA reads TGTGCCAGCAGCTTATGGCAGGGAAGGACCGGGAACACTGAAGCTTTCTTT. The chain joins TRBV7-3 to TRBJ1-1; D may be TRBD1 (5 bases). Germline loops: CDR1 SGHTA, CDR2 FQGTGA. The length of the CDR3 is 17 residues. Trimming took 2 bases from V and 1 from J, leaving 17 bases between them.

The rearrangement joins TRBV19 to TRBJ2-7; TRBD2 matches 8 bases. This CDR3 has 16 amino acids. Losses at the gene ends were 9 bases for V and 3 bases for J; bases not matched to a gene: 16. Germline lookup yields CDR1 LNHDA and CDR2 SQIVND (reference sequence). The CDR3 spells CASMEGYRRGVYEQYF. The DNA for the CDR3 is TGTGCCAGCATGGAGGGATACCGGCGGGGGGTCTACGAGCAGTACTTC. The full variable domain, rest sourced from reference TRBV19 and TRBJ2-7, is DGGITQSPKYLFRKEGQNVTLSCEQNLNHDAMYWYRQDPGQGLRLIYYSQIVNDFQKGDIAEGYSVSREKKESFPLTVTSAQKNPTAFYLCASMEGYRRGVYEQYFGPGTRLTVT.

The chain joins TRBV7-2 to TRBJ2-5; D is ambiguous. The CDR3 extends over 11 amino acids. Trimming cost V 5 bases and J 3 bases, with 4 bases left between them. The germline CDR1 and CDR2 sequences are SGHTA and FQGNSA. DNA of the CDR3: TGTGCCAGCAGCCCCAAAGAGACCCAGTACTTC. Translating it yields CASSPKETQYF.

This clonotype was seen many times. The V call is TRBV13, the J call TRBJ2-3; TRBD2 matches at 9 bases. Germline V gene sequence: CDR1 PRHDT, CDR2 FYEKMQ (reference sequence). With V trimmed by 6 bases and J by 4 bases, 11 bases remained unmatched. The CDR3 is made up of 16 amino acids. CDR3 nucleotides: TGTGCCAGCAGAGGACTAGCGCTACCCTCGGCAGATACGCAGTATTTT. This gives the protein CASRGLALPSADTQYF.

This clonotype was observed once. The chain links TRBV7-2 to TRBJ2-7; possible D gene TRBD1, 5 bases. V dropped 6 bases and J dropped 5 bases, with 14 bases sitting between them. Germline lookup yields CDR1 SGHTA and CDR2 FQGNSA. CDR3 length: 13 residues. DNA of the CDR3: TGTGCCAGCAGACAAGGGGCTGGGAACGAGCAGTACTTC. It codes for CASRQGAGNEQYF.

This clonotype was picked up a small number of times. The CDR3 region is CASSLGRGMSNQPQHF. DNA of the CDR3: TGTGCCAGCAGCTTGGGTCGGGGGATGAGCAATCAGCCCCAGCATTTT. This chain uses TRBV5-5 with TRBJ1-5; D is possibly TRBD1 (5 bases). V lost 0 bases and J lost 1, with 11 bases in between. The CDR3 length is 16 residues. CDR1 SGHKS and CDR2 YYEKEE come from the germline V gene (reference sequence).

CDR3 sequence reads: CAISEENSRPNQPQHF. The CDR3 DNA is TGTGCCATCAGTGAGGAGAACAGCAGGCCTAATCAGCCCCAGCATTTT. This sequence joins TRBV10-3 and TRBJ1-5; D call uncertain. The CDR3 has 16 residues. Per the germline V gene, CDR1 is ENHRY and CDR2 is SYGVKD. Trimming took off 2 bases at V and 4 bases at J, with 15 bases between the two ends.

This clonotype appeared many times. The chain joins TRBV11-3 to TRBJ2-1; 10 nucleotides match TRBD2. The CDR3 has 15 amino acids. The trim removed 1 base at V and 9 bases at J, leaving 6 bases unmatched. CDR1 and CDR2 (germline): SGHNT, YENEEA. In DNA form, the CDR3 reads TGTGCCAGCAGCTTAGGCCTAGCGGGGGAGGGTGAGCAGTTCTTC. This sequence encodes CASSLGLAGEGEQFF.

The genes are TRBV24-1 and TRBJ2-7; 7 bases map to TRBD1. Trimming took 4 bases from V and 3 from J; bases not matched to a gene: 20. The CDR3 totals 19 residues. The germline V gene has CDR1 KGHDR and CDR2 SFDVKD. The CDR3 loop reads CATSDETGSLSGIFYEQYF. CDR3 nucleotide sequence: TGTGCCACCAGTGACGAGACAGGGTCACTCAGCGGAATATTCTACGAGCAGTACTTC.

This clonotype was detected ten times or more. CDR3 DNA sequence: TGTGCCAGCAGCCCCCGGGGTCATTCGCGGGGGGCAGCAGATACGCAGTATTTT. Protein: CASSPRGHSRGAADTQYF. This sequence joins TRBV7-2 and TRBJ2-3; TRBD2 matches at 8 bases. The CDR3 length is 18 residues. J lost 4 bases, V lost 5 bases, and 17 bases had no gene match. Germline assignment: CDR1 SGHTA and CDR2 FQGNSA.

This clonotype came up once. This rearrangement joins TRBV29-1 to TRBJ1-2; 9 nucleotides align to TRBD1. Trimming took 7 bases from V and 6 from J; bases not matched to a gene: 9. This CDR3 is 13 amino acids long. CDR1 SQVTM and CDR2 ANQGSEA come from the germline V gene. The CDR3 DNA sequence: TGCAGCGCTGGGACAGGGAACGTAAATGGCTACACCTTC. It is translated as CSAGTGNVNGYTF.

Turning to this clonotype: Just one base apart from a much larger clone, this may be a read error. The V call is TRBV11-2, the J call TRBJ2-3; D is undetermined. The CDR3 consists of 15 residues. V lost 7 bases and J 0 bases, leaving 14 bases between the germline ends. CDR1 is SGHAT, CDR2 FQNNGV, per germline. The CDR3 DNA is TGTGCCAGCAACTCATATGAACGAAGCACAGATACGCAGTATTTT. Translated: CASNSYERSTDTQYF.

The chain links TRBV5-6 to TRBJ1-2; 9 bases are shared with TRBD1. Germline CDR1 reads SGHDT; CDR2 reads YYEEEE. CDR3 size: 13 residues. Losses at the gene ends were 4 bases for V and 6 bases for J; bases not matched to a gene: 4. As DNA, the CDR3 is TGTGCCAGCAGCCTCGGGACAGGGAATGGCTACACCTTC. Protein product: CASSLGTGNGYTF.

This clonotype has at least ten counts. This rearrangement joins TRBV11-2 to TRBJ2-5; a weak D match, TRBD2 (5 bases). CDR3 length equals 13 residues. The germline V gene encodes CDR1 SGHAT and CDR2 FQNNGV. The ends were cut back, 4 bases at V and 5 bases at J, with 11 bases in the middle. The CDR3 coding sequence is TGTGCCAGCAGCTCTAGCAACTGGGAGACCCAGTACTTC. This translates into CASSSSNWETQYF.

This clonotype occurred once. The rearrangement joins TRBV2 to TRBJ1-6, with 8 bases matching TRBD1. CDR3 size: 14 residues. Germline V gives CDR1 SNHLY, CDR2 FYNNEI. Trimming took 5 bases from V and 10 from J; bases not matched to a gene: 7. CDR3 in amino acids: CASSRTGIGSPLHF. DNA of the CDR3: TGTGCCAGCAGTAGGACAGGGATCGGGTCACCCCTCCACTTT. The full variable domain, with the rest looked up from reference TRBV2 and TRBJ1-6, is EPEVTQTPSHQVTQMGQEVILRCVPISNHLYFYWYRQILGQKVEFLVSFYNNEISEKSEIFDDQFSVERPDGSNFTLKIRSTKLEDSAMYFCASSRTGIGSPLHFGNGTRLTVT.

J is TRBJ2-7 and V is TRBV9; 8 bases line up with TRBD1. This CDR3 comprises 17 residues. V was clipped by 4 bases and J by 0 bases; unmatched bases: 12. The germline V gene has CDR1 SGDLS and CDR2 YYNGEE. CDR3 in DNA: TGTGCCAGCAGCCCAAGGGCAGGGGGCTTTTTCTCCTACGAGCAGTACTTC. The encoded protein is CASSPRAGGFFSYEQYF. Full variable domain (remainder filled in from reference TRBV9 and TRBJ2-7): DSGVTQTPKHLITATGQRVTLRCSPRSGDLSVYWYQQSLDQGLQFLIQYYNGEERAKGNILERFSAQQFPDLHSELNLSSLELGDSALYFCASSPRAGGFFSYEQYFGPGTRLTVT.

The rearrangement joins TRBV25-1 to TRBJ2-3; TRBD1 agrees at 8 bases. The ends lost 7 bases at V and 4 bases at J; junction bases unmatched: 19. Germline CDR1 and CDR2: MGHDK and SYGVNS. There are 18 residues in the CDR3. The DNA for the CDR3 is TGTGCCAGCACTTCAGACAACAGGGGGGCTCGTTCCGCAGATACGCAGTATTTT. Its protein is CASTSDNRGARSADTQYF.

CDR3 sequence reads: CASSLASGAGETQYF. The CDR3 coding sequence is TGTGCCAGCAGCTTGGCTAGCGGGGCCGGGGAGACCCAGTACTTC. This sequence joins TRBV7-9 and TRBJ2-5; the match to TRBD2 covers 9 bases. The germline CDR1 and CDR2 sequences are SEHNR and FQNEAQ (reference sequence). This CDR3 comprises 15 residues. J was trimmed by 5 bases and V by 3 bases; bases with no gene match: 7.

This clonotype showed up just a few times. V and J are TRBV7-6 and TRBJ2-3, with 7 nucleotides matching TRBD1. The germline V gene encodes CDR1 SGHVS and CDR2 FNYEAQ. Trimming cost V 5 bases and J 1 base; bases outside gene matches: 0. The CDR3 has 13 amino acids. The DNA for the CDR3 is TGTGCCAGCAGCACAGGGGGCACAGATACGCAGTATTTT. Protein sequence: CASSTGGTDTQYF.

The chain employs TRBV20-1 and TRBJ1-2; D call uncertain. Germline-derived CDR1 and CDR2 are DFQATT and SNEGSKA (reference sequence). CDR3 length: 13 amino acids. V shed 0 bases and J shed 1 base, with 6 bases lying between them. CDR3: CSARDAVNYGYTF. CDR3 nucleotide sequence: TGCAGTGCTAGAGATGCAGTTAACTATGGCTACACCTTC.

This chain uses TRBV10-3 with TRBJ2-3; 9 bases are a match to TRBD2. This CDR3 region has 16 residues. With V trimmed by 0 bases and J by 5 bases, 6 bases remained unmatched. Germline values: CDR1 ENHRY, CDR2 SYGVKD. CDR3 residues: CAISESTSGGIDTQYF. CDR3 in DNA: TGTGCCATCAGTGAGTCGACTAGCGGAGGAATAGATACGCAGTATTTT.

The table lists this clonotype with many counts. The CDR3 DNA sequence: TGTGCCAGCAGCGTAGCGGGGACCGGGGAGCTGTTTTTT. Residues: CASSVAGTGELFF. This chain uses TRBV9 with TRBJ2-2; a possible D gene is TRBD2 (5 bases). Germline V CDR1 and CDR2: SGDLS, YYNGEE. The CDR3 is made up of 13 amino acids. The V and J ends lost 0 bases and 5 bases respectively, with 5 bases between them.

This chain links TRBV7-2 with TRBJ2-7; perhaps TRBD2 as D (6 bases). CDR1 is SGHTA and CDR2 is FQGNSA in the germline V gene. V lost 1 base and J 4 bases, leaving 8 bases between the germline ends. CDR3 length: 13 amino acids. The CDR3: CASSLEAGYEQYF. The CDR3 coding sequence is TGTGCCAGCAGCTTAGAGGCGGGATACGAGCAGTACTTC.

A single count supports this clonotype. The chain couples TRBV19 to TRBJ1-4; D remains ambiguous. Germline CDR1 LNHDA, CDR2 SQIVND (reference sequence). Trimming shortened V by 5 bases and J by 0 bases, and 10 bases separated the two germline ends. This CDR3 is 15 amino acids long. CDR3 sequence reads: CASSPFRATNEKLFF. Written as DNA, the CDR3 is TGTGCCAGTAGTCCATTTAGAGCAACTAATGAAAAACTGTTTTTT.

Ten or more counts support this clonotype. The rearrangement joins TRBV7-9 to TRBJ2-7; TRBD2 matches 12 bases. Germline CDR1 reads SEHNR; CDR2 reads FQNEAQ (reference sequence). V shed 2 bases and J 5 bases; nucleotides not matched to a gene: 10. The CDR3 sequence is 17 residues long. CDR3 bases: TGTGCCAGCAGCTTATCCCTTGCGACTAGCGGGGGAAACGAGCAGTACTTC. This encodes CASSLSLATSGGNEQYF.